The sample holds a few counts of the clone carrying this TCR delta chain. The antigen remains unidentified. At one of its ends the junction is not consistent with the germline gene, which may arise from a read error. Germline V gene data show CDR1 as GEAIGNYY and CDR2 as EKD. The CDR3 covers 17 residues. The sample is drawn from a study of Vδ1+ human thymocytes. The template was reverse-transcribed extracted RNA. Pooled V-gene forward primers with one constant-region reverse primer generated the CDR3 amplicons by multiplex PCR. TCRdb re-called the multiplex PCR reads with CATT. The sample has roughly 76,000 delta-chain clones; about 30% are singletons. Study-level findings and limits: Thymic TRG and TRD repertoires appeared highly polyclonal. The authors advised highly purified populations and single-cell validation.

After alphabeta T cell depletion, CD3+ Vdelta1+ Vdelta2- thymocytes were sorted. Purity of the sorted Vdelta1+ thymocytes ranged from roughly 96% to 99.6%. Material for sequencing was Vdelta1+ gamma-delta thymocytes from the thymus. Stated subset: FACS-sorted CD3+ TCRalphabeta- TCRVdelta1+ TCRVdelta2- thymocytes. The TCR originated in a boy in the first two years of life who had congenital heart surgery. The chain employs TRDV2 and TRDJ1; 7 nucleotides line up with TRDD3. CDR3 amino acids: CACDPNAGGPYTDKPIF. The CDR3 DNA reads TGTGCCTGTGACCCGAACGCTGGGGGGCCCTACACCGATAAACCCATCTTT.